These 20 T cell receptor beta chains came from one sample sequenced in a study of blood T cell repertoires in COVID-19. Sequencing was performed with immunoSEQ multiplex PCR; in TCRdb, only in-frame clones are kept and a portion is missing. The table records about 62,000 clones, around 80% of them present only once. Material for sequencing was peripheral blood. Receptors originate from a human donor in a cohort sampled during active COVID-19.

This clone was seen a few times. Sequence at one end of the junction differs from germline and may be a read error. The rearrangement links TRBV7-7 to TRBJ1-3, with D perhaps matching TRBD1 (5 bases). CDR1 SSHAT and CDR2 FNYEAQ come from the germline V gene (reference sequence). This CDR3 spans 15 amino acids. In DNA, the CDR3 is TGTGCTAGCAGCCCTCGGTCCAGGGCTGGAAACACCATATATTTT. This gives the protein CASSPRSRAGNTIYF.

The chain uses TRBV5-4 and TRBJ1-6, with 9 nucleotides matching TRBD1. V lost 2 bases to trimming and J lost 7 bases; unmatched junction nucleotides: 1. Germline V gene lookup returns CDR1 SGHNT and CDR2 YYREEE (reference sequence). The CDR3 is made up of 14 amino acids. The CDR3 DNA reads as TGTGCCAGCAGCTTACAGGGGGCAAATTCACCCCTCCACTTT. It yields the protein CASSLQGANSPLHF.

The genes are TRBV29-1 and TRBJ1-1, with 8 positions matching TRBD1. CDR1 is SQVTM, CDR2 ANQGSEA, per germline. V trimming: 4 bases; J trimming: 0 bases; junction bases outside the gene matches: 10. This CDR3 is built from 16 residues. In DNA form, the CDR3 reads TGCAGCGTTGCCGCGGGACAGGCATACATGAACACTGAAGCTTTCTTT. Its translation is CSVAAGQAYMNTEAFF.

This clone has just a few counts. The rearrangement links TRBV5-1 to TRBJ1-5; TRBD1 matches 7 bases. The CDR3 spans 17 residues. Germline V gene sequence: CDR1 SGHRS, CDR2 YFSETQ. V lost 4 bases and J lost 0; bases outside the gene matches: 10. The CDR3 DNA is TGCGCCAGCAGCCGGCCTTGGGACAGTTATAGCAATCAGCCCCAGCATTTT. This gives the protein CASSRPWDSYSNQPQHF.

V is TRBV4-2 and J is TRBJ2-7, with 9 positions matching TRBD2. The CDR3 contains 15 residues. V dropped 1 base and J dropped 1; count of bases not matched to a gene: 2. The germline gives CDR1 LGHNA, CDR2 YNFKEQ. The CDR3 coding sequence is TGTGCCAGCAGCCAAGCCAGCGGGGGGTCCTACGAGCAGTACTTC. The encoded protein is CASSQASGGSYEQYF.

The chain has TRBV7-8 and TRBJ1-6; TRBD1 is a possible D gene (6 bases). Germline CDR1 is SGHVS and CDR2 is FQNEAQ. Trimming left V 3 bases short and J 4 bases short, with 13 bases between. The CDR3 covers 16 residues. CDR3 sequence: CASSFRDRTYNSPLHF. The CDR3 DNA reads TGTGCCAGCAGCTTCCGAGACAGGACGTATAATTCACCCCTCCACTTT.

V is TRBV10-3 and J is TRBJ1-1; 7 bases are shared with TRBD1. Trimming removed 3 bases from V and 7 bases from J; junction bases left unmatched: 2. This CDR3 spans 12 amino acids. Germline V gene data show CDR1 as ENHRY and CDR2 as SYGVKD. CDR3 sequence: CAISDTGVEAFF. The CDR3 DNA reads TGTGCCATCAGTGATACAGGGGTTGAAGCTTTCTTT.

The gene calls are TRBV7-3 and TRBJ2-3; TRBD1 matches 8 bases. V was pared by 3 bases and J by 3 bases, with 2 bases of the junction left unmatched. Per germline, CDR1 SGHTA and CDR2 FQGTGA. CDR3 length equals 14 residues. CDR3 in amino acids: CASSFRGRTDTQYF. DNA for the CDR3: TGTGCCAGCAGCTTCAGGGGGCGGACAGATACGCAGTATTTT.

The rearrangement uses TRBV4-1 and TRBJ2-3; 8 positions match TRBD2. Germline V gene sequence: CDR1 MGHRA, CDR2 YSYEKL. Trimming removed 0 bases from V and 2 bases from J; junction bases left unmatched: 7. This CDR3 contains 17 residues. For the CDR3, the DNA is TGCGCCAGCAGCCAAGATCGGGTAGCGGGAAACACAGATACGCAGTATTTT. Translating it yields CASSQDRVAGNTDTQYF.

V usage is TRBV11-2 and J usage is TRBJ2-5; tentatively, D is TRBD2 (6 bases). Germline CDR1 SGHAT, CDR2 FQNNGV. V lost 8 bases, J lost 5 bases, and 15 bases lay in between. This CDR3 has 13 amino acids. The CDR3 DNA reads as TGTGCCAGCGCAAGGGACTTTCGGGAGACCCAGTACTTC. It specifies CASARDFRETQYF. The full variable domain, its missing parts supplied by reference TRBV11-2 and TRBJ2-5, is EAGVAQSPRYKIIEKRQSVAFWCNPISGHATLYWYQQILGQGPKLLIQFQNNGVVDDSQLPKDRFSAERLKGVDSTLKIQPAKLEDSAVYLCASARDFRETQYFGPGTRLLVL.

This chain links TRBV2 with TRBJ2-1; 12 nucleotides match TRBD2. Germline CDR1 SNHLY, CDR2 FYNNEI. CDR3 length: 17 residues. The V gene end was trimmed by 7 bases and the J gene end by 1 base; junction bases not matched to a gene: 8. The CDR3 nucleotides are TGTGCCAGCATGGGGACGACTAGCGGGAGTTCCTACAATGAGCAGTTCTTC. Protein sequence: CASMGTTSGSSYNEQFF.

This clone was counted once. The chain uses TRBV18 and TRBJ2-7; 7 bases are a match to TRBD2. Germline CDR1 KGHSH, CDR2 LQKENI. The CDR3 extends over 16 amino acids. V trimming: 2 bases; J trimming: 0 bases; junction bases outside the gene matches: 7. The CDR3 here is CASSPSLRETSYEQYF. The CDR3 coding sequence is TGTGCCAGCTCACCAAGTCTGCGGGAGACCTCCTACGAGCAGTACTTC.

The chain recombines TRBV9 with TRBJ1-2; 12 bases align to TRBD1. V was pared by 4 bases and J by 6 bases, with 19 bases of the junction left unmatched. CDR1 and CDR2 (germline): SGDLS, YYNGEE. The CDR3 is made up of 19 amino acids. CDR3 sequence reads: CASSPTLRTGTGGGHGYTF. The CDR3 nucleotides are TGTGCCAGCAGCCCTACCTTAAGAACCGGGACAGGGGGCGGGCATGGCTACACCTTC.

The chain joins TRBV7-9 to TRBJ1-1, with 10 bases identical to TRBD1. The CDR3 has 15 amino acids. V shed 5 bases, J shed 5 bases, and the junction held 8 bases outside the gene matches. Germline V gene lookup returns CDR1 SEHNR and CDR2 FQNEAQ (reference sequence). The CDR3 bases are TGTGCCAGCAGCGACCCGGGACAGGGGCTGACTGAAGCTTTCTTT. This codes for CASSDPGQGLTEAFF. Combining the CDR3 with reference TRBV7-9 and TRBJ1-1 gives the whole variable domain DTGVSQNPRHKITKRGQNVTFRCDPISEHNRLYWYRQTLGQGPEFLTYFQNEAQLEKSRLLSDRFSAERPKGSFSTLEIQRTEQGDSAMYLCASSDPGQGLTEAFFGQGTRLTVV.

The gene calls are TRBV3-1 (or the pseudogene TRBV3-2) and TRBJ1-2, with D unresolved. Trimming shortened V by 3 bases and J by 6 bases, and 8 bases separated the two germline ends. CDR1 is LGHDT, CDR2 YNNKEL, per germline (reference sequence). CDR3 length: 12 amino acids. As DNA, the CDR3 is TGTGCCAGCAGCCAGCCAGTCGATGGCTACACCTTC. Protein: CASSQPVDGYTF.

The chain has TRBV15 and TRBJ2-7; tentatively, D is TRBD2 (5 bases). From germline, CDR1 is LNHNV and CDR2 YYDKDF (reference sequence). Trimming shortened V by 0 bases and J by 5 bases, and 14 bases separated the two germline ends. The CDR3 loop spans 15 amino acids. CDR3 residues: CATSRDRGYPHEQYF. CDR3 coding DNA: TGTGCCACCAGCAGAGATCGCGGGTACCCCCACGAGCAGTACTTC.

The chain couples TRBV7-8 to TRBJ2-3; D might be TRBD2 (6 bases). Trimming left V 0 bases short and J 0 bases short, with 13 bases between. The CDR3 runs 17 residues. Germline CDR1 and CDR2: SGHVS and FQNEAQ. The CDR3 nucleotides read TGTGCCAGCAGCTTAGCGCTCCCGGGAGCTAGCACAGATACGCAGTATTTT. Translating it yields CASSLALPGASTDTQYF.

This clone was detected ten times or more. The V call is TRBV20-1, the J call TRBJ2-7, with 8 bases that match TRBD1. The germline V gene has CDR1 DFQATT and CDR2 SNEGSKA (reference sequence). V was pared by 3 bases and J by 1 base, with 11 bases of the junction left unmatched. This CDR3 has 16 residues. The CDR3 loop reads CSASPIPGQESYEQYF. Here the CDR3 DNA reads TGCAGTGCTAGTCCAATCCCGGGACAGGAGTCCTACGAGCAGTACTTC.

This clone has at least ten counts. The V gene is TRBV7-9, the J gene TRBJ1-1; TRBD1 agrees at 7 bases. Germline V gene data show CDR1 as SEHNR and CDR2 as FQNEAQ (reference sequence). Trimming cost V 5 bases and J 5 bases; bases outside gene matches: 11. The CDR3 runs to 15 residues. CDR3 protein: CASSGRQGGWTEAFF. CDR3 bases: TGTGCCAGCAGCGGACGACAGGGCGGCTGGACTGAAGCTTTCTTT.

Worth noting for this clone: A junction end diverges from the germline sequence, so it may reflect a read error. J is TRBJ2-7 and V is TRBV6-5; 7 positions agree with TRBD1. The CDR3 runs to 14 residues. Germline V gives CDR1 MNHEY, CDR2 SVGAGI. CDR3 DNA: TGTGCCAGCAGAGGGGGCTCTCAATCCTCCGAGCAGTACTTC. This translates into CASRGGSQSSEQYF.